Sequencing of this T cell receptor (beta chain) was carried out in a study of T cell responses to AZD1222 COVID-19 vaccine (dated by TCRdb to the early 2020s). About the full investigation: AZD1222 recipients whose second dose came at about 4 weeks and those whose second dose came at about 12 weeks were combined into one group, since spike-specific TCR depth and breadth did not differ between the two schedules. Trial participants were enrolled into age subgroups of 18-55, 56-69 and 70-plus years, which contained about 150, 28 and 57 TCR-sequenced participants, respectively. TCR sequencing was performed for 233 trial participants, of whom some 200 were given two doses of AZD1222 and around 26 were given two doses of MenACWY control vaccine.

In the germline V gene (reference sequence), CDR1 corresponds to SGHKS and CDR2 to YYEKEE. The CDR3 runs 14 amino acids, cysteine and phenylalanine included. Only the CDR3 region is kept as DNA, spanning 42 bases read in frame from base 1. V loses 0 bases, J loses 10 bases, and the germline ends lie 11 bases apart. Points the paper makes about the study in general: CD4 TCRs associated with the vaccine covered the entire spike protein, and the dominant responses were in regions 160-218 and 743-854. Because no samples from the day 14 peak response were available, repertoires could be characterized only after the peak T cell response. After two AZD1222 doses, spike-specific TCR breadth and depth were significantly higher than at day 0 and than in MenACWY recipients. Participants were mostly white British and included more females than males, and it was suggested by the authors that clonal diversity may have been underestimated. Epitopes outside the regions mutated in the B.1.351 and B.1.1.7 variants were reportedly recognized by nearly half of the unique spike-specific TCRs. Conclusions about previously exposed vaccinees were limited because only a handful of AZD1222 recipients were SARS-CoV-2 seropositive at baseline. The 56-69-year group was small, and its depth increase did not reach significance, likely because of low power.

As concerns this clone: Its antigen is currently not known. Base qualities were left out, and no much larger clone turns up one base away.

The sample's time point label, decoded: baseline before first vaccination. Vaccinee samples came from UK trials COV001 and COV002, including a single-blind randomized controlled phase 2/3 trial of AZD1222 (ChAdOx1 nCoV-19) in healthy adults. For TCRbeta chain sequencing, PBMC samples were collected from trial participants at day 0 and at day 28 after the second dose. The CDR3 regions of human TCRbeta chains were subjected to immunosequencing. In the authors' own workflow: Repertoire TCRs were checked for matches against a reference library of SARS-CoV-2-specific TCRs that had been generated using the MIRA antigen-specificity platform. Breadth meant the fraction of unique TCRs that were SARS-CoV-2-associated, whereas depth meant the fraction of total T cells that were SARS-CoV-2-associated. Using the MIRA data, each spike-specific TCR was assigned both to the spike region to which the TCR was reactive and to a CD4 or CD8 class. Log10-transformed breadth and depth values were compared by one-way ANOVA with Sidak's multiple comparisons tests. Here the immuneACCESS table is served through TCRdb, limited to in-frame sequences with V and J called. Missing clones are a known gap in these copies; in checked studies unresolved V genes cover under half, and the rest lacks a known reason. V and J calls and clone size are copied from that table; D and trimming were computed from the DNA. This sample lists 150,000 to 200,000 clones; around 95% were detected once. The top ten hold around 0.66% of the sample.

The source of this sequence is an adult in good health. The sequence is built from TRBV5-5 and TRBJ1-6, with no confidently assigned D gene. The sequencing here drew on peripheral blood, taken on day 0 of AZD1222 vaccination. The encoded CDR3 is CASSLDSSGSPLHF. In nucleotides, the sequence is TGTGCCAGCAGCTTGGATTCGTCTGGATCACCCCTCCACTTT.